Here is one T cell receptor (beta chain) with its context. Antigen unknown. These data originate in a study of blood T cells in healthy people across ages. Study results and caveats: Expanded clonotype changes were possibly confounded by unknown donor CMV status.

There are 15 residues in the CDR3. In germline, CDR1 is MDHEN, CDR2 SYDVKM. With V trimmed by 0 bases and J by 5 bases, 6 bases remained unmatched. Combining a sample-barcoded 5' primer with a J-beta primer mix, a second PCR ran for 7 to 11 cycles. MiXCR, applied by TCRdb to the 5' RACE reads, yields one record per CDR3 protein. The table records approximately 580,000 distinct CDR3 sequences, 20% to 30% of them present only once. Samples had at least 6.5 million PBMCs isolated from them. A further study also used this sample, focusing on T cells of mothers and their children.

The J gene is TRBJ2-7, the V gene TRBV28; 8 positions match TRBD1. The source is a boy between 10 and 17 years old in good health. The sequenced sample consisted of blood. The CDR3 DNA reads as TGTGCCAGCAGTTTATGGGCAGGGGGCTTCGACGAGCAGTACTTC. Residues: CASSLWAGGFDEQYF. The complete variable domain, with remaining parts taken from reference TRBV28 and TRBJ2-7, reads DVKVTQSSRYLVKRTGEKVFLECVQDMDHENMFWYRQDPGLGLRLIYFSYDVKMKEKGDIPEGYSVSREKKERFSLILESASTNQTSMYLCASSLWAGGFDEQYFGPGTRLTVT.